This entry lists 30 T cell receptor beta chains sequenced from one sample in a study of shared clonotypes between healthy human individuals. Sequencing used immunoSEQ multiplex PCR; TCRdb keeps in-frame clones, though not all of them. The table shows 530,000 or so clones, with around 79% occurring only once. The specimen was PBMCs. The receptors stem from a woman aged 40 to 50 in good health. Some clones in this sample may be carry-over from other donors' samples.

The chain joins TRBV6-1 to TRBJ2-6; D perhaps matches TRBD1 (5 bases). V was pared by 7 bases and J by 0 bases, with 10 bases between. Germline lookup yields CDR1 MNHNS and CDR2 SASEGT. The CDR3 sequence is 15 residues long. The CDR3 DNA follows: TGTGCCAGCACACTACAGGACTCTGGGGCCAACGTCCTGACTTTC. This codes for CASTLQDSGANVLTF.

Here the CDR3 reads CASSFGTSGYNEQFF. The CDR3 DNA sequence: TGTGCCAGCAGCTTTGGGACTAGCGGTTACAATGAGCAGTTCTTC. The chain carries TRBV28 and TRBJ2-1; the match to TRBD2 covers 11 bases. Trimming removed 6 bases from V and 4 bases from J; junction bases left unmatched: 5. Per germline, CDR1 MDHEN and CDR2 SYDVKM. The CDR3 spans 15 residues.

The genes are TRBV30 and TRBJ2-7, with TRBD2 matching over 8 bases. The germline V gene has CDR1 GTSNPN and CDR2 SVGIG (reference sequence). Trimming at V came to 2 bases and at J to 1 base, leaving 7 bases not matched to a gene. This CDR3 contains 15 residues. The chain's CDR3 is CAWSLSGSMSYEQYF. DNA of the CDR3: TGTGCCTGGAGTCTCAGCGGGAGTATGTCCTACGAGCAGTACTTC.

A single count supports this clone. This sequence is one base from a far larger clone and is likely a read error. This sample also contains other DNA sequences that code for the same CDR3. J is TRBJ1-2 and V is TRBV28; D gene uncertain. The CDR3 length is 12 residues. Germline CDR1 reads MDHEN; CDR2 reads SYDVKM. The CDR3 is CASSFGVDGYTF. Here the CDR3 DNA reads TGCGCCAGCAGTTTCGGGGTTGATGGCTACACCTTC.

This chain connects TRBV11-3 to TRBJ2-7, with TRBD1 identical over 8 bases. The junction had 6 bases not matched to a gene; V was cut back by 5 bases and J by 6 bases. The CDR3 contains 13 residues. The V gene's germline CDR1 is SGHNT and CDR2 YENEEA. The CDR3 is CASSQTGEAEQYF. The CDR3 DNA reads TGTGCCAGCAGCCAGACAGGGGAGGCCGAGCAGTACTTC. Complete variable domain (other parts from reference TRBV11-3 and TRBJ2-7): EAGVVQSPRYKIIEKKQPVAFWCNPISGHNTLYWYLQNLGQGPELLIRYENEEAVDDSQLPKDRFSAERLKGVDSTLKIQPAELGDSAVYLCASSQTGEAEQYFGPGTRLTVT.

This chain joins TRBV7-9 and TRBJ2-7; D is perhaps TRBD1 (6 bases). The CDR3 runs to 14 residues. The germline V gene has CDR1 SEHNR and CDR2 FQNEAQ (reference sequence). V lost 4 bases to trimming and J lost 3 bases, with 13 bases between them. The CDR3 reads CASSSRDTIYEQYF. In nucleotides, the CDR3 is TGTGCCAGCAGCTCCCGGGACACAATCTACGAGCAGTACTTC.

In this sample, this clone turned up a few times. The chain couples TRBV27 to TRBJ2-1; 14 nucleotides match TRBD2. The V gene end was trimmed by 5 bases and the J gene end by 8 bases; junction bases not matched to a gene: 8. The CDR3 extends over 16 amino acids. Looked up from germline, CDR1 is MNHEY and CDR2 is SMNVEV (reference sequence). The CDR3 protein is CASSRLAGGLRDEQFF. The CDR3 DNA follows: TGTGCCAGCAGTCGACTAGCGGGAGGGTTGAGGGATGAGCAGTTCTTC.

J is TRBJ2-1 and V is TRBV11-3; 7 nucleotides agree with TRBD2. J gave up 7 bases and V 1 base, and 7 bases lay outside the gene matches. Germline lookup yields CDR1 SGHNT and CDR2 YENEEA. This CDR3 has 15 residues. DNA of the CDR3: TGTGCCAGCAGCTTAGGGGGGAGGGCCAGTAATGAGCAGTTCTTC. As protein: CASSLGGRASNEQFF.

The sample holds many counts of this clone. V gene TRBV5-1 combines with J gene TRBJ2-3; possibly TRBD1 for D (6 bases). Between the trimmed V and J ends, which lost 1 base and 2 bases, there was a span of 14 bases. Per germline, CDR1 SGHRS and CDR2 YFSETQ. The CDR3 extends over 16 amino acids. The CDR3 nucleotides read TGCGCCAGCAGCTTGTATCAGGGGCCGTTCACAGATACGCAGTATTTT. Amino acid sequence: CASSLYQGPFTDTQYF.

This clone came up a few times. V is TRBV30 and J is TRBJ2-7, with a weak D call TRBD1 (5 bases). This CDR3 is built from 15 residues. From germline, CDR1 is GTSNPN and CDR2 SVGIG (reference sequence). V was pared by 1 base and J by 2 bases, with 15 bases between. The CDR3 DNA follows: TGTGCCTGGAGTGAAGGCCTTCAGGGCCCCTACGAGCAGTACTTC. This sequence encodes CAWSEGLQGPYEQYF.

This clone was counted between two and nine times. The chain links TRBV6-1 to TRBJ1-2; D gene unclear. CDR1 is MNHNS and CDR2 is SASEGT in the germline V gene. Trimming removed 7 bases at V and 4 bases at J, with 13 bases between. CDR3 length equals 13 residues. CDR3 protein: CASTVGQSYGYTF. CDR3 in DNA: TGTGCCAGCACCGTAGGGCAGAGCTATGGCTACACCTTC.

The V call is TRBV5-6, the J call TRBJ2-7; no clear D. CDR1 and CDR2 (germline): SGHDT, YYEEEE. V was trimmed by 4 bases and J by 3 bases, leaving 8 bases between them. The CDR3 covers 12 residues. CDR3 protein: CASSLVNYEQYF. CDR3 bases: TGTGCCAGCAGCCTTGTAAACTACGAGCAGTACTTC.

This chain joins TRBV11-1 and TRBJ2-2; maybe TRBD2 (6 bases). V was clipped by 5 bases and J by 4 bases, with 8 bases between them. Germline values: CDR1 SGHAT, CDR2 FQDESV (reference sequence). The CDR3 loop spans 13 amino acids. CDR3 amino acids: CASSPGLTGELFF. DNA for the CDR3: TGTGCCAGCAGCCCGGGACTCACCGGGGAGCTGTTTTTT.

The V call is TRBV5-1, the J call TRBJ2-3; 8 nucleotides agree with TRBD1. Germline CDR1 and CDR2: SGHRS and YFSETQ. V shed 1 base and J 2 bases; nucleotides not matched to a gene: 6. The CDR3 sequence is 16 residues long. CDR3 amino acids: CASSLSGQGPTDTQYF. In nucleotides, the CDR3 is TGCGCCAGCAGCTTGAGCGGACAGGGCCCCACAGATACGCAGTATTTT. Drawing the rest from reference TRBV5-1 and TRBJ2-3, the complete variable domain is KAGVTQTPRYLIKTRGQQVTLSCSPISGHRSVSWYQQTPGQGLQFLFEYFSETQRNKGNFPGRFSGRQFSNSRSEMNVSTLELGDSALYLCASSLSGQGPTDTQYFGPGTRLTVL.

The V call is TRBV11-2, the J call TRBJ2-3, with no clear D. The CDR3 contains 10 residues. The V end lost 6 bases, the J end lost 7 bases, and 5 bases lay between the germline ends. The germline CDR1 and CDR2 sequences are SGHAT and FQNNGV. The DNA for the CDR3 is TGTGCCAGCAGGAGAAATACGCAGTATTTT. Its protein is CASRRNTQYF.

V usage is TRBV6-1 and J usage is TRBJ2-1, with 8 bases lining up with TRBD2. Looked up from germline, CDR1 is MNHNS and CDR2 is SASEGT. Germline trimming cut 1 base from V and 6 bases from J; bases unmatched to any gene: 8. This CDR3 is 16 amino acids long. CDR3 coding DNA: TGTGCCAGCAGTGAAGTAAGAACTAGCGGAGGCAATGAGCAGTTCTTC. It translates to CASSEVRTSGGNEQFF.

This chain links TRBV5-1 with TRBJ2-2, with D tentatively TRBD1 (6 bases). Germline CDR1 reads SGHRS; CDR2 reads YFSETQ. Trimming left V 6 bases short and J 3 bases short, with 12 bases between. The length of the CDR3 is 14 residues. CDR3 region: CASKQGSDTGELFF. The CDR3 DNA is TGCGCCAGCAAACAGGGAAGCGACACCGGGGAGCTGTTTTTT.

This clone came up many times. The CDR3 sequence is CASSETGGMEKLFF. The DNA for the CDR3 is TGTGCCAGCAGCGAAACAGGGGGCATGGAAAAACTGTTTTTT. The chain links TRBV7-9 to TRBJ1-4; the match to TRBD1 covers 9 bases. The J segment lost 8 bases and the V segment lost 5 bases, leaving 6 bases of the junction unmatched. The V gene's germline CDR1 is SEHNR and CDR2 FQNEAQ (reference sequence). The CDR3 spans 14 residues.

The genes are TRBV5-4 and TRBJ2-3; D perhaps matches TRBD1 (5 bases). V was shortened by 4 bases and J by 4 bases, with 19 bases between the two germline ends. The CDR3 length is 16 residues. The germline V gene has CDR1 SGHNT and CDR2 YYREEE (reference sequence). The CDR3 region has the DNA TGTGCCAGCAGCCCGGACGGCTTAGGGGTGCCAGATACGCAGTATTTT. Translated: CASSPDGLGVPDTQYF.

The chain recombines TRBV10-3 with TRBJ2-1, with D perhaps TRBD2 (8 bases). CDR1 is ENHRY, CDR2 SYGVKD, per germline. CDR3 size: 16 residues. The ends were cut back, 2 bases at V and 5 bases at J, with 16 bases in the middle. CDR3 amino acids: CAISESPGGGHNEQFF. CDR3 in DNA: TGTGCCATCAGTGAGAGTCCGGGAGGGGGCCACAATGAGCAGTTCTTC.

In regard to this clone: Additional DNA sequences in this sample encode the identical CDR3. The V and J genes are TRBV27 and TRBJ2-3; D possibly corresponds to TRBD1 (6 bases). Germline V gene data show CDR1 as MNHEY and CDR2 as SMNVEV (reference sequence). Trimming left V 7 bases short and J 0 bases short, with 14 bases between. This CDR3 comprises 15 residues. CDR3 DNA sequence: TGTGCCAGCACCAGGGGTCCATCTAGCACAGATACGCAGTATTTT. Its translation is CASTRGPSSTDTQYF.

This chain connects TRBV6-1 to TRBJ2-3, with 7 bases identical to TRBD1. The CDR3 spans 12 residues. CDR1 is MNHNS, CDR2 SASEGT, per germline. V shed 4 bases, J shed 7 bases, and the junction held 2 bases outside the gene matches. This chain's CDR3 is CASSGQGYTQYF. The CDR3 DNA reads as TGTGCCAGCAGTGGACAGGGTTATACGCAGTATTTT.

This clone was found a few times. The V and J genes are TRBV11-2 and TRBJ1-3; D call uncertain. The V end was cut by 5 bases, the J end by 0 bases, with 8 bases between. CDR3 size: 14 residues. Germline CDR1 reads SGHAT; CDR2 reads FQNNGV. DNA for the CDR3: TGTGCCAGCAGCCTAGGGTTCTCTGGAAACACCATATATTTT. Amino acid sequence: CASSLGFSGNTIYF.

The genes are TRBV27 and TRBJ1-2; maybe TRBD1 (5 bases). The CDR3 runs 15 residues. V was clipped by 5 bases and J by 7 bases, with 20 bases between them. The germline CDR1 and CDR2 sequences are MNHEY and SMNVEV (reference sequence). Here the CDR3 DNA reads TGTGCCAGCAGTGCGTGGGACCGTAAGGCCCCTGGCTACACCTTC. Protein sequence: CASSAWDRKAPGYTF.

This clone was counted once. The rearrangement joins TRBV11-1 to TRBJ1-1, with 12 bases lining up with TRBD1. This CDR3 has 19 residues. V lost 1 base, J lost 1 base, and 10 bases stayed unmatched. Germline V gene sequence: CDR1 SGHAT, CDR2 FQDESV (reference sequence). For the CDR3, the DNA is TGTGCCAGCAGCTTAGGCATCCCGGGACAGGGGGCGCGGAACACTGAAGCTTTCTTT. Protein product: CASSLGIPGQGARNTEAFF.

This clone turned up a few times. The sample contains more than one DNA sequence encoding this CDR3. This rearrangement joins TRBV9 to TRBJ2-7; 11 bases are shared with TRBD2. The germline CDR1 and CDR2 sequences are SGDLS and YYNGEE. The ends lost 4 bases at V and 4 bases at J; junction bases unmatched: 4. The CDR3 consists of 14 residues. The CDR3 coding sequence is TGTGCCAGCAGCCGTACTAGCGGGAGTTACGAGCAGTACTTC. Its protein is CASSRTSGSYEQYF. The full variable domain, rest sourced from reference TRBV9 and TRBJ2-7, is DSGVTQTPKHLITATGQRVTLRCSPRSGDLSVYWYQQSLDQGLQFLIQYYNGEERAKGNILERFSAQQFPDLHSELNLSSLELGDSALYFCASSRTSGSYEQYFGPGTRLTVT.

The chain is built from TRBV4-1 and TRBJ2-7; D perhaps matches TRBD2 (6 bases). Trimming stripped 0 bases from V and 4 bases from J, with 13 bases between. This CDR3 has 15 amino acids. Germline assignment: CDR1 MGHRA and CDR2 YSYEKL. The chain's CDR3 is CASSQERAGRYEQYF. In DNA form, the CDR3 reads TGCGCCAGCAGCCAAGAGCGGGCGGGGAGATACGAGCAGTACTTC.

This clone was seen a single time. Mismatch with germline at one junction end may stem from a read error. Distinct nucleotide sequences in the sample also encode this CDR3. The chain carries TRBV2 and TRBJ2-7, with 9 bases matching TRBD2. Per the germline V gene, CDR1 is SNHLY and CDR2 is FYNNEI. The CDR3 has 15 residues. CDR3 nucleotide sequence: TGTGCCAGCAGGTACTTTAGCGGGAGATCCTACGAGCAGTATTTC. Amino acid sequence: CASRYFSGRSYEQYF.

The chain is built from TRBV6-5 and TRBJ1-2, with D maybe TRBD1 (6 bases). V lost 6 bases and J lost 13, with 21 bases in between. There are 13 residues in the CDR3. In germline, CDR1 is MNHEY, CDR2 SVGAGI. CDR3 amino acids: CASSPPGGGASTF. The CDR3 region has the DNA TGTGCCAGCAGCCCTCCGGGCGGGGGCGCGTCCACCTTC.

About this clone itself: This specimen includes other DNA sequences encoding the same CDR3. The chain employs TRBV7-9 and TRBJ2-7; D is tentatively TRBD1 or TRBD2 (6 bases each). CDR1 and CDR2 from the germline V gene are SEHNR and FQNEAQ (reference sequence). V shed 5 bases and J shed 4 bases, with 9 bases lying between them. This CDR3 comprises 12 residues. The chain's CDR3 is CASSPGAYEQYF. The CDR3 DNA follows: TGTGCCAGCAGCCCGGGGGCGTACGAGCAGTACTTC.